The T cell receptor (beta chain) described here comes from a study of neurological immune-mediated disorders. Overall study findings and caveats: Falling below healthy controls, multiple sclerosis showed the least TCR clonal expansion, while HTLV-1-associated myelopathy showed the most.

The table lists this clonotype with many counts. Antigen specificity is unknown. Synthesis of cDNA used 5'RACE (with 10-nucleotide random UMIs). TCRdb re-analysed the 5' RACE reads in MiXCR, keeping a single row per CDR3 protein. The table lists 50,000 to 70,000 distinct CDR3 sequences, roughly 12% of them singletons, with about 10% in the top ten. Sequences were obtained from PBMCs. The receptor was isolated from an older woman with HTLV-1-associated myelopathy (HAM/TSP).

The CDR3 reads CSVEGVYEQYF. CDR3 nucleotide sequence: TGCAGCGTTGAAGGGGTATACGAGCAGTACTTC. The chain links TRBV29-1 to TRBJ2-7; D is ambiguous. The CDR3 length is 11 residues. In germline, CDR1 is SQVTM, CDR2 ANQGSEA. V gave up 1 base and J gave up 4 bases, with 5 bases separating them.